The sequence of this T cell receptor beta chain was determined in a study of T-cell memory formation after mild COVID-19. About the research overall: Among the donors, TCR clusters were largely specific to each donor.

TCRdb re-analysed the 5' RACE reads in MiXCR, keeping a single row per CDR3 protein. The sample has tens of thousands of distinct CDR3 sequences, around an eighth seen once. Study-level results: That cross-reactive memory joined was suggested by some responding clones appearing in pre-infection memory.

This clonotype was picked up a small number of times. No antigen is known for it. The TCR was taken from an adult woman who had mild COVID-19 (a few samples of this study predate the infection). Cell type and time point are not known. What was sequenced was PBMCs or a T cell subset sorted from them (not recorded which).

Here the CDR3 reads CAISESNGGGADTQYF. The CDR3 region has the DNA TGTGCCATCAGTGAGTCGAACGGCGGGGGGGCAGATACGCAGTATTTT. The rearrangement uses TRBV10-3 and TRBJ2-3; 9 nucleotides agree with TRBD2. Germline loops: CDR1 ENHRY, CDR2 SYGVKD. The CDR3 totals 16 residues. The V and J ends lost 0 bases and 4 bases, in that order; junction bases with no gene match: 5.